A selection of T cell receptor beta chains follows, all from one sample in a study of blood T cell repertoires in COVID-19. Libraries were prepared by immunoSEQ multiplex PCR; TCRdb keeps only in-frame clonotypes and omits some of them. The sample shows 35,000 to 40,000 clones, approximately 90% of them seen only once. The source material was peripheral blood. Receptors were obtained from a man aged 65 to 85 with active COVID-19. CDR3s include the opening cysteine and the closing phenylalanine or tryptophan. A D gene is named only where the DNA matches it firmly. Clone size is stated in some rows and not others, as once, few, many or a class when expanded.

clone size | D gene | J gene | V gene | CDR3 DNA | CDR3 protein
once | - | TRBJ1-1 | TRBV27 | TGTGCCAGCAGTTTAGGCCGCAGGGCGGTTTCCGCTTTCTTT | CASSLGRRAVSAFF
once | - | TRBJ1-1 | TRBV7-2 | TGTGCCAGCAGCTCCATGGAGGGCACTGAAGCTTTCTTT | CASSSMEGTEAFF
- | - | TRBJ2-1 | TRBV5-8 | TGTGCCAGCAGCTTGGCCCATGGTTTGGAGATCGGGTATGAGCAGTTCTTC | CASSLAHGLEIGYEQFF
- | TRBD1 | TRBJ1-1 | TRBV9 | TGTGCCAGCAGCGCATACCGACAGGGGCCGACGGGAGCTTTCTTT | CASSAYRQGPTGAFF
- | - | TRBJ2-5 | TRBV14 | TGTGCCAGCAGCCAAAATCAGGGTGAAAGAGAGACCCAGTACTTC | CASSQNQGERETQYF
- | - | TRBJ2-1 | TRBV7-2 | TGTGCCAGCAGCCCCGGACTGAACTCCTACAATGAGCAGTTCTTC | CASSPGLNSYNEQFF
large | - | TRBJ2-7 | TRBV5-1 | TGCGCCAGCAGCTTCACCGGGACAAACGAGCAGTACTTC | CASSFTGTNEQYF
- | - | TRBJ2-7 | TRBV6-2/TRBV6-3 | TGTGCCAGCAGTTACGTGGGAGGCTACTACGAGCAGTACTTC | CASSYVGGYYEQYF
- | TRBD2 | TRBJ2-5 | TRBV4-3 | TGCGCCAGCAGCCAAGAACGGCCCAAACTAGCGCCACAACTAGAGACCCAGTACTTC | CASSQERPKLAPQLETQYF
- | TRBD1 | TRBJ1-2 | TRBV9 | TGTGCCAGCAGCGGGACAGGGGTGGGCTATGGCTACACCTTC | CASSGTGVGYGYTF
- | TRBD2 | TRBJ2-1 | TRBV6-2/TRBV6-3 | TGTGCCAGCAGTTACTCCTTTCCCCAAACTAGCGGGAGCCGGAATGAGCAGTTCTTC | CASSYSFPQTSGSRNEQFF
- | - | TRBJ2-4 | TRBV3-1/TRBV3-2 | TGTGCCAGCAGCCATGGGCAGGGGAACTTC | CASSHGQGNF
- | - | TRBJ1-4 | TRBV7-9 | TGTGCCAGCAGCTTAGAGGCAGGGGTAAATGAAAAACTGTTTTTT | CASSLEAGVNEKLFF
few | - | TRBJ1-1 | TRBV7-2 | TGTGCCAGCAGCTTGAGTGGAGGTAAAGCTTTCTTT | CASSLSGGKAFF
- | - | TRBJ2-3 | TRBV7-2 | TGTGCCAGCAGTTCAAACCGGCCACAGGTGCAGTATTTT | CASSSNRPQVQYF
once | TRBD2 | TRBJ2-2 | TRBV4-1 | TGCGCCAGCAGCCAAGGGGCCGGGACTACGAACACCGGGGAGCTGTTTTTT | CASSQGAGTTNTGELFF
- | TRBD1 | TRBJ1-5 | TRBV2 | TGTGCCAGCAGTGGACAGGGGGGCAATCAGCCCCAGCATTTT | CASSGQGGNQPQHF
- | - | TRBJ2-7 | TRBV28 | TGTGCCAGCACACACAGGGAATACGAGCAGTACTTC | CASTHREYEQYF
- | TRBD2 | TRBJ2-7 | TRBV6-6 | TGTGCCAGCAGGAGCGGGAATGGGCAGTACTTC | CASRSGNGQYF
- | TRBD2 | TRBJ2-3 | TRBV5-1 | TGCGCCAGCAGCCTGCCTAGCGGAACTAGCACAGATACGCAGTATTTT | CASSLPSGTSTDTQYF
- | - | TRBJ2-7 | TRBV18 | TGTGCCAGCTCACTGAGACAGGCCTCCTACGAGCAGTACTTC | CASSLRQASYEQYF
- | TRBD2 | TRBJ2-5 | TRBV5-4 | TGTGCCAGCAGCAGACTAGCGGAGCAAGAGACCCAGTACTTC | CASSRLAEQETQYF
- | - | TRBJ1-1 | TRBV6-6 | TGTGCCAGCAGTTACTCCGGTTTGAACACTGAAGCTTTCTTT | CASSYSGLNTEAFF
once | TRBD1 | TRBJ2-7 | TRBV6-5 | TGTGCCAGCAGTAAAAACAGGGGTTACGAGCAGTACTTC | CASSKNRGYEQYF
- | - | TRBJ1-4 | TRBV6-5 | TGTGCCAGCAGTTACTCGGGCAGTAATGAAAAACTGTTTTTT | CASSYSGSNEKLFF
- | - | TRBJ1-1 | TRBV28 | TGTGCCAGCACCCAAGGGGGCACTGAAGCTTTCTTT | CASTQGGTEAFF
- | TRBD2 | TRBJ2-1 | TRBV19 | TGTGCCAGTAGTTTGACTAGCGGTACCTACAATGAGCAGTTCTTC | CASSLTSGTYNEQFF
- | TRBD1 | TRBJ2-7 | TRBV7-9 | TGTGCCAGCAGCGGATACAGGGGTGCATACGAGCAGTACTTC | CASSGYRGAYEQYF
- | - | TRBJ2-3 | TRBV2 | TGTGCCAGCAGTGCCCTTGGACTACCAAGCACAGATACGCAGTATTTT | CASSALGLPSTDTQYF
- | TRBD2 | TRBJ2-3 | TRBV29-1 | TGCAGCGTTGAAGGGGGACTAGCGTTGAGCACAGATACGCAGTATTTT | CSVEGGLALSTDTQYF
- | TRBD2 | TRBJ2-7 | TRBV18 | TGTGCCAGCTCACCGACTAGCGGGGACACCTACGAGCAGTACTTC | CASSPTSGDTYEQYF
- | - | TRBJ1-5 | TRBV28 | TGTGCCAGCAGTTTGGGAGCGTTTAATAGCAATCAGCCCCAGCATTTT | CASSLGAFNSNQPQHF
- | - | TRBJ1-2 | TRBV5-1 | TGCGCCAGCAGCTTGGGCTCTACTCAGGACTATGGCTACACCTTC | CASSLGSTQDYGYTF
- | TRBD1 | TRBJ1-6 | TRBV3-1/TRBV3-2 | TGTGCCAGCAGCCAGTACCGGGACAGGGGCCTCGGAGTAAATTCACCCCTCCACTTT | CASSQYRDRGLGVNSPLHF
- | - | TRBJ1-6 | TRBV27 | TGTGCCAGCAGTTTATTTCAGGAAAACACACCCCTCCACTTT | CASSLFQENTPLHF
- | TRBD1 | TRBJ1-2 | TRBV28 | TGTGCCAGCAGTTACAGGGGGGTTGATGGCTACACCTTC | CASSYRGVDGYTF
- | TRBD1 | TRBJ1-4 | TRBV7-2 | TGTGCCAGCAGCCTTGACAGGGGTTGGGAAAAACTGTTTTTT | CASSLDRGWEKLFF
- | TRBD2 | TRBJ2-7 | TRBV3-1/TRBV3-2 | TGTGCCAGCAGCCTAAATCTAGCGGGAGGGTGGGACGAGCAGTACTTC | CASSLNLAGGWDEQYF
- | - | TRBJ1-1 | TRBV7-2 | TGTGCCAGCAGATTCGGGATAAACACTGAAGCTTTCTTT | CASRFGINTEAFF
- | TRBD1 | TRBJ1-3 | TRBV6-6 | TGTGCCAGCAGCCGCGTACAGGGGGCCGGAAACACCATATATTTT | CASSRVQGAGNTIYF
- | TRBD1 | TRBJ1-2 | TRBV19 | TGTGCCAGTAGTACCACCCCCTTAAGACAGGGTGGCTATGGCTACACCTTC | CASSTTPLRQGGYGYTF
- | - | TRBJ2-7 | TRBV5-1 | TGCGCCAGCAGCTTGGGGGCTAGCAGCTCCTACGAGCAGTACTTC | CASSLGASSSYEQYF
- | - | TRBJ2-3 | TRBV9 | TGTGCCAGCAGCGCTAGCGGCACAGATACGCAGTATTTT | CASSASGTDTQYF
- | - | TRBJ2-1 | TRBV27 | TGTGCCAGCAGTTTACCACCACCCTACGCTGAGCAGTTCTTC | CASSLPPPYAEQFF
- | - | TRBJ2-4 | TRBV19 | TGTGCCAGTAGTGGTCAGGGGACCTCAGCCAAAAACATTCAGTACTTC | CASSGQGTSAKNIQYF
- | TRBD2 | TRBJ2-1 | TRBV6-5 | TGTGCCAGCAGGCCAGCGGGAGGGCCGAATGAGCAGTTCTTC | CASRPAGGPNEQFF
few | TRBD1 | TRBJ1-3 | TRBV7-8 | TGTGCCAGCAGCAAGGGGACAGCCTACTCTGGAAACACCATATATTTT | CASSKGTAYSGNTIYF
- | TRBD2 | TRBJ2-1 | TRBV5-1 | TGCGCCAGCAGCCGGGGGACTAGCGGGAACTCCTACAATGAGCAGTTCTTC | CASSRGTSGNSYNEQFF
- | - | TRBJ2-7 | TRBV5-1 | TGCGCCAGCAGCCATGACAGTTGGGAGCAGTACTTC | CASSHDSWEQYF
- | - | TRBJ1-3 | TRBV3-1/TRBV3-2 | TGTGCCAGCAGTCGTCCTGGAAACACCATATATTTT | CASSRPGNTIYF
once | - | TRBJ2-7 | TRBV7-9 | TGTGCCAGCAGCCCGCTGGACAGACCCTACGAGCAGTACTTC | CASSPLDRPYEQYF
- | - | TRBJ2-5 | TRBV7-3 | TGTGCCAGCAGCTTAACGCGGTCGGCCCACGAGACCCAGTACTTC | CASSLTRSAHETQYF
- | TRBD1 | TRBJ1-1 | TRBV2 | TGTGCCAGCACCGGGGACAGGCAGGGCACTGAAGCTTTCTTT | CASTGDRQGTEAFF
- | - | TRBJ2-2 | TRBV28 | TGTGCCATCGAGACAGCCCCGAACACCGGGGAGCTGTTTTTT | CAIETAPNTGELFF